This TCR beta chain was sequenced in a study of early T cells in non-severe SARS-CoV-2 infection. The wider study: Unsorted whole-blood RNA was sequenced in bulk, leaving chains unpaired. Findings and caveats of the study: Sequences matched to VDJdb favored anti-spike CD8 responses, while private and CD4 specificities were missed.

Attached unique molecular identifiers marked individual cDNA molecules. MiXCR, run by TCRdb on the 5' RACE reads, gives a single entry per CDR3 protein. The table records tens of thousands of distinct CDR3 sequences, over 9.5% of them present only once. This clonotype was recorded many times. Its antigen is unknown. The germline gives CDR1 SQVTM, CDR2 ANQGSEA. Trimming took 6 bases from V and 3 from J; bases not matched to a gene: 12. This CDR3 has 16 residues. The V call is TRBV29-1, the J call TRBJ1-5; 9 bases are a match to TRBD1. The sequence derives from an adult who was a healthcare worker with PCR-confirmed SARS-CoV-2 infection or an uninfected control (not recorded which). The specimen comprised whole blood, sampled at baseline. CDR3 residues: CSVKTGTGRANQPQHF. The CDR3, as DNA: TGCAGCGTCAAAACCGGGACAGGGAGGGCCAATCAGCCCCAGCATTTT. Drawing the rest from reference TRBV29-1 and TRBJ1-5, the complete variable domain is SAVISQKPSRDICQRGTSLTIQCQVDSQVTMMFWYRQQPGQSLTLIATANQGSEATYESGFVIDKFPISRPNLTFSTLTVSNMSPEDSSIYLCSVKTGTGRANQPQHFGDGTRLSIL.